A single sample is the source of the 21 T cell receptor beta chains below, sequenced in a study of cytomegalovirus exposure and HLA in healthy donors (dated by TCRdb to the late 2010s). The library came from the immunoSEQ multiplex PCR assay. For the multiplex PCR, a mixture combining 60 forward primers for TCR Vbeta segments and 13 reverse primers for TCR Jbeta segments was used. The immuneACCESS repertoire file appears here via TCRdb, limited to in-frame rearrangements. These files lack a portion of the clones; in checked studies, under half of the deficit traces to unresolved V genes, and the cause of the others is not known. The sample data list 90,000 to 120,000 clones, and around 85% of these were observed just once. Around 2% of the sample comes from the top ten. Sequencing was performed on PBMCs. The receptor source for this set is a man aged 25-40 years in good health and CMV-seronegative.

The chain is built from TRBV4-1 and TRBJ2-7, with no clear D. V lost 5 bases, J lost 7 bases, and 21 bases lay in between. CDR3 size: 15 residues. Germline lookup yields CDR1 MGHRA and CDR2 YSYEKL. The CDR3 region is CASSNYWLDLGEQYF. The DNA for the CDR3 is TGCGCCAGCAGCAACTACTGGCTAGATTTGGGTGAGCAGTACTTC.

The J gene is TRBJ2-3, the V gene TRBV6-4; TRBD2 matches at 9 bases. CDR3 length: 15 residues. V trimming: 6 bases; J trimming: 5 bases; junction bases outside the gene matches: 9. The V gene's germline CDR1 is MRHNA and CDR2 SNTAGT. CDR3 loop: CASSLSGGRGDTQYF. The DNA of the CDR3 is TGTGCCAGCAGCCTAAGCGGGGGGAGAGGAGATACGCAGTATTTT.

This clone was detected once. This chain uses TRBV2 with TRBJ2-7; 11 bases match TRBD2. V dropped 7 bases and J dropped 5; count of bases not matched to a gene: 13. The CDR3 consists of 16 residues. CDR1 is SNHLY, CDR2 FYNNEI, per germline. CDR3 sequence (DNA): TGTGCCAGCATCATAAGGGGCCTAGCGGGGGGCAACGAGCAGTACTTC. Translation: CASIIRGLAGGNEQYF.

In this sample, this clone turned up once. This chain uses TRBV5-1 with TRBJ1-1, with D tentatively TRBD1 (6 bases). The V end was cut by 4 bases, the J end by 0 bases, with 7 bases between. Germline V CDR1 and CDR2: SGHRS, YFSETQ. The CDR3 length is 13 residues. In DNA form, the CDR3 reads TGCGCCAGCAGCGGGGGCATGAACACTGAAGCTTTCTTT. It encodes CASSGGMNTEAFF.

In its sample, this clone was seen once. V and J are TRBV19 and TRBJ2-7, with 9 bases that match TRBD1. V lost 4 bases to trimming and J lost 9 bases; unmatched junction nucleotides: 13. The CDR3 length is 15 residues. Germline lookup yields CDR1 LNHDA and CDR2 SQIVND (reference sequence). The CDR3 reads CASSTKTGGTVGQYF. Here the CDR3 DNA reads TGTGCCAGTAGTACGAAGACAGGGGGGACTGTTGGGCAGTACTTC.

The V and J genes are TRBV2 and TRBJ1-2; a possible D gene is TRBD1 (6 bases). CDR3 length: 15 amino acids. Germline CDR1 is SNHLY and CDR2 is FYNNEI. V shed 0 bases and J shed 2 bases, with 10 bases lying between them. In DNA, the CDR3 is TGTGCCAGCAGTGAAGCTACCAGGGGAAACTATGGCTACACCTTC. Protein: CASSEATRGNYGYTF.

The V gene is TRBV9, the J gene TRBJ1-1; D remains unclear. Germline V gene data show CDR1 as SGDLS and CDR2 as YYNGEE. The V and J ends lost 3 bases and 1 base respectively, with 16 bases between them. There are 16 residues in the CDR3. CDR3 sequence (DNA): TGTGCCAGCAGCGACTCGAGAACCCGGGGGAACACTGAAGCTTTCTTT. This codes for CASSDSRTRGNTEAFF.

The V and J genes are TRBV28 and TRBJ1-4, with 9 positions matching TRBD1. This CDR3 spans 15 amino acids. The V gene's germline CDR1 is MDHEN and CDR2 SYDVKM. J gave up 7 bases and V 10 bases, and 13 bases lay outside the gene matches. This CDR3 is CATHRSGTGPEKLFF. The CDR3 region has the DNA TGTGCCACCCATCGCTCCGGGACAGGGCCTGAAAAACTGTTTTTT.

The chain carries TRBV6-1 and TRBJ2-6; 7 bases are a match to TRBD1. Per germline, CDR1 MNHNS and CDR2 SASEGT. V dropped 8 bases and J dropped 8; count of bases not matched to a gene: 6. The CDR3 has 13 residues. The DNA for the CDR3 is TGTGCCAGCGCCCCGGGACAGCCCAACGTCCTGACTTTC. Amino acid sequence: CASAPGQPNVLTF.

The chain recombines TRBV14 with TRBJ2-3; D is unresolved. CDR1 SGHDN and CDR2 FVKESK come from the germline V gene. This CDR3 comprises 15 residues. Trimming cost V 0 bases and J 2 bases, with 9 bases left between them. In DNA form, the CDR3 reads TGTGCCAGCAGCCAAGATGGGCTTATCACAGATACGCAGTATTTT. It yields the protein CASSQDGLITDTQYF.

The rearrangement links TRBV4-2 to TRBJ2-2, with D maybe TRBD2 (7 bases). V shed 3 bases and J shed 3 bases, with 14 bases lying between them. CDR3 size: 16 residues. From germline, CDR1 is LGHNA and CDR2 YNFKEQ. The CDR3 loop is CASSHLGGGDTGELFF. CDR3 nucleotides: TGTGCCAGCAGCCATTTGGGGGGGGGCGACACCGGGGAGCTGTTTTTT.

CDR3 DNA sequence: TGTGCCAGCAGTCCTGAGAGGGTGGCGAACACTGAAGCTTTCTTT. Translated: CASSPERVANTEAFF. The rearrangement links TRBV28 to TRBJ1-1; D is undetermined. The CDR3 sequence is 15 residues long. Germline loops: CDR1 MDHEN, CDR2 SYDVKM. Trimming removed 5 bases from V and 1 base from J, with 14 bases in between.

The chain is built from TRBV13 and TRBJ2-1; 10 bases match TRBD2. The J segment lost 7 bases and the V segment lost 4 bases, leaving 4 bases of the junction unmatched. The CDR3 length is 14 residues. The V gene's germline CDR1 is PRHDT and CDR2 FYEKMQ (reference sequence). This CDR3 is CASSSLAGFNEQFF. CDR3 DNA: TGTGCCAGCAGCTCACTAGCGGGATTTAATGAGCAGTTCTTC.

V is TRBV5-8 and J is TRBJ2-5; TRBD1 is a possible D gene (6 bases). The CDR3 is 13 residues long. Germline lookup yields CDR1 SGHTS and CDR2 YDEGEE. Trimming left V 6 bases short and J 2 bases short, with 11 bases between. The CDR3 is CASTLGAQETQYF. CDR3 coding DNA: TGTGCCAGCACCCTGGGGGCACAAGAGACCCAGTACTTC.

J is TRBJ2-1 and V is TRBV4-1, with D possibly TRBD2 on 6 matching bases. Germline assignment: CDR1 MGHRA and CDR2 YSYEKL. Deletions cut 2 bases from V and 2 bases from J, with 10 bases between. This CDR3 contains 15 residues. This chain's CDR3 is CASSQLAGPYNEQFF. CDR3 DNA sequence: TGCGCCAGCAGCCAACTTGCGGGACCCTACAATGAGCAGTTCTTC.

This clone was counted a single time. The chain joins TRBV5-6 to TRBJ2-7; perhaps TRBD2 as D (5 bases). V lost 7 bases and J lost 3, with 14 bases in between. Germline V gene lookup returns CDR1 SGHDT and CDR2 YYEEEE. The CDR3 is 13 amino acids. CDR3 coding DNA: TGTGCCAGCCACGTCGGGGATTTCTACGAGCAGTACTTC. It specifies CASHVGDFYEQYF.

The genes are TRBV30 and TRBJ2-5; D is possibly TRBD1 (6 bases). The germline V and J ends were trimmed by 0 bases and 4 bases, with 15 bases remaining between them. The germline V gene has CDR1 GTSNPN and CDR2 SVGIG (reference sequence). The CDR3 extends over 15 amino acids. The CDR3 region is CAWSVWQGFGETQYF. CDR3 nucleotide sequence: TGTGCCTGGAGTGTTTGGCAGGGGTTTGGAGAGACCCAGTACTTC.

This chain links TRBV2 with TRBJ1-1, with TRBD1 as a possible D gene (5 bases). Trimming removed 7 bases from V and 0 bases from J, with 12 bases in between. Germline V CDR1 and CDR2: SNHLY, FYNNEI. The CDR3 runs 14 residues. The CDR3 DNA sequence: TGTGCCAGCAATTGGGGGGGAGTGAACACTGAAGCTTTCTTT. It encodes CASNWGGVNTEAFF.

Details on this clone: This sample also contains other DNA sequences that code for the same CDR3. This rearrangement joins TRBV19 to TRBJ1-2, with D maybe TRBD1 (5 bases). The CDR3 runs to 12 residues. V dropped 5 bases and J dropped 2 bases, with 6 bases sitting between them. Per the germline V gene, CDR1 is LNHDA and CDR2 is SQIVND (reference sequence). The CDR3 DNA sequence: TGTGCCAGTAGTCCAGGGAACTATGGCTACACCTTC. Its translation is CASSPGNYGYTF.

The chain employs TRBV30 and TRBJ2-7; a possible D gene is TRBD1 (6 bases). Per germline, CDR1 GTSNPN and CDR2 SVGIG (reference sequence). The CDR3 is 14 residues long. Trimming shortened V by 2 bases and J by 6 bases, and 17 bases separated the two germline ends. The CDR3 coding sequence is TGTGCCTGGAGTACCTCAGGGGCGGTGGGCGAGCAGTACTTC. Its translation: CAWSTSGAVGEQYF.

CDR3 protein: CASASGGVLSYEQYF. The DNA of the CDR3 is TGTGCCAGCGCTAGCGGGGGGGTACTATCCTACGAGCAGTACTTC. The chain carries TRBV6-1 and TRBJ2-7; 12 positions agree with TRBD2. The CDR3 consists of 15 residues. From germline, CDR1 is MNHNS and CDR2 SASEGT. V shed 8 bases and J 1 base; nucleotides not matched to a gene: 6.